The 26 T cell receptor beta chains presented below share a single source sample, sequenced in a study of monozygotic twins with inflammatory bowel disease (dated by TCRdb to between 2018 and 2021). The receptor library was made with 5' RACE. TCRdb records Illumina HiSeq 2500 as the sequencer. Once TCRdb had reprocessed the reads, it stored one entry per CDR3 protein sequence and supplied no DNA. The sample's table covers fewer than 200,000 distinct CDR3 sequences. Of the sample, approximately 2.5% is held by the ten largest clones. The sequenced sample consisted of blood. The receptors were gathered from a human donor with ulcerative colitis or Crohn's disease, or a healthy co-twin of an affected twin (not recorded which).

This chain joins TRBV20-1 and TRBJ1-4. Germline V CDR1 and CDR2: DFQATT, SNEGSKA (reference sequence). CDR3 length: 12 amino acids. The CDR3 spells CSASGLGEKLFF.

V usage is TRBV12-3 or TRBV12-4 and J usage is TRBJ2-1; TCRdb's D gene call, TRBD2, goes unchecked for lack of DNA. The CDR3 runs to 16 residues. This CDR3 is CASRRTGTSGRNEQFF.

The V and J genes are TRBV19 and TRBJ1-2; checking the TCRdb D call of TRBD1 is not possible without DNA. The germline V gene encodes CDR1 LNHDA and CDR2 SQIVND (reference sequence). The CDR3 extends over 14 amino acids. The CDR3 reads CASRTQGTNYGYTF.

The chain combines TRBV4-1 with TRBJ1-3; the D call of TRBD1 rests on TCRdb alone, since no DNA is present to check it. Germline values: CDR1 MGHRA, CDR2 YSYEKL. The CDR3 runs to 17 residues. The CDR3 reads CASSLLLPGQGGNTIYF.

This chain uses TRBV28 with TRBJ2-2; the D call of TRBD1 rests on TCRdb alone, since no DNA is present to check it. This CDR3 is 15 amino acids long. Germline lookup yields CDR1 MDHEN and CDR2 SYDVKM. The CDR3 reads CASRIRDLTTGELFF.

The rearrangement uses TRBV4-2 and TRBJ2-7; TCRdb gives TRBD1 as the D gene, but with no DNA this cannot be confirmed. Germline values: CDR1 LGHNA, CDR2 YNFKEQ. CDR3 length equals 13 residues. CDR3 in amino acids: CASQSQGGGEQYF.

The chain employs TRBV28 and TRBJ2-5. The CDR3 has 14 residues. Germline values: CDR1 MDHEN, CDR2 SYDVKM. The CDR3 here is CASRLTTWRETQYF.

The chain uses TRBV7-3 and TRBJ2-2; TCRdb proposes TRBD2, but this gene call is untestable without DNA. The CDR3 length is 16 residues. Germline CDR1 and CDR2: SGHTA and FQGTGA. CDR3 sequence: CASSQIAGPSTGELFF.

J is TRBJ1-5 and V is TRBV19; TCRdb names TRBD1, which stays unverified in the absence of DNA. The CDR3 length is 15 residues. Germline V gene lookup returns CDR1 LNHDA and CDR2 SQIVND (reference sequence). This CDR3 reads CASTPVLYSNQPQHF.

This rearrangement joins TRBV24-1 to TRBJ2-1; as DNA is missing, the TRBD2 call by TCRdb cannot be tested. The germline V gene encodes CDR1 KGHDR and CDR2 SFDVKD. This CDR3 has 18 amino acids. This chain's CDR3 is CATSDTLGTSGTYNEQFF.

The CDR3 sequence: CASSLGQGAYNEQFF. The rearrangement links TRBV12-3 or TRBV12-4 to TRBJ2-1; no DNA is available, so the TRBD1 call from TCRdb remains unchecked. The CDR3 totals 15 residues.

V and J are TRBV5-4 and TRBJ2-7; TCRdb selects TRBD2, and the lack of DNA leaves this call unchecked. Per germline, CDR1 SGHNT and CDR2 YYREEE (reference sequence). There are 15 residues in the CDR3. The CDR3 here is CASSVRLAGGYEQYF.

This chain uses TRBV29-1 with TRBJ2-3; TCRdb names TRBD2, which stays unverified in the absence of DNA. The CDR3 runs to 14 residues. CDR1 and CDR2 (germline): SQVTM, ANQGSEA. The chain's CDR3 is CSVEHTRSTDTQYF.

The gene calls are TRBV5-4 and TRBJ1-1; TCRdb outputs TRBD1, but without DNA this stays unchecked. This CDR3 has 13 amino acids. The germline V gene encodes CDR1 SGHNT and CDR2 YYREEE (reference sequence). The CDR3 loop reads CASSGTATTEAFF.

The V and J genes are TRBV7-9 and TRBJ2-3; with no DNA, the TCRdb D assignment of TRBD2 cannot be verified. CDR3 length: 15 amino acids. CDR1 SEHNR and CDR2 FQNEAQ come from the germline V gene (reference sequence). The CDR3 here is CASIPLAGNTDTQYF.

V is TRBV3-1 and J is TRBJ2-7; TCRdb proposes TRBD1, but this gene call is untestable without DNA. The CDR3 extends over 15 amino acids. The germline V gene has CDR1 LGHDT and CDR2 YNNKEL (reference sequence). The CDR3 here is CASSHSPRRNYEQYF.

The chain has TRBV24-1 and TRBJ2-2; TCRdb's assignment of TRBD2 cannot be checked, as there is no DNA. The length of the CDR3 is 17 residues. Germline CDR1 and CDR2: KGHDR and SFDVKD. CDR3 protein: CATSDPKGLADTGELFF.

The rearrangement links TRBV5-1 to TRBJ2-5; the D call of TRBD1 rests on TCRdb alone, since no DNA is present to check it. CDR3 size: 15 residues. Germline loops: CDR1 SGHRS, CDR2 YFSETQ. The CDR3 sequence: CASSIIPGEWETQYF.

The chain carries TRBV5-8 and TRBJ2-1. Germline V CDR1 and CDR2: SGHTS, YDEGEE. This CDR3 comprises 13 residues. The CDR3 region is CASSSTHYNEQFF.

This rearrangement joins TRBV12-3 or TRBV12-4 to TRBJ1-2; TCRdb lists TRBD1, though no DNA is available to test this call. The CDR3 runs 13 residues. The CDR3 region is CASSSTVVYGYTF.

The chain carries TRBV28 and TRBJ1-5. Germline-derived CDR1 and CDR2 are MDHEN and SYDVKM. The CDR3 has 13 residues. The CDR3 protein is CASSLISNQPQHF.

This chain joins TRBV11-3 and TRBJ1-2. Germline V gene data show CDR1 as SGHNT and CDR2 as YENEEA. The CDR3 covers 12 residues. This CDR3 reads CASSAGSYGYTF.

The CDR3 protein is CASGDRDGLGNSPLHF. V and J are TRBV5-1 and TRBJ1-6; the D call from TCRdb, TRBD1, cannot be confirmed without DNA. Germline V CDR1 and CDR2: SGHRS, YFSETQ. This CDR3 is built from 16 residues.

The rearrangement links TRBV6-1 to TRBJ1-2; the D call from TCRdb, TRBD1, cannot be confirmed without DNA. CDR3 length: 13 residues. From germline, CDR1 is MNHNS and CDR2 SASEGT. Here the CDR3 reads CASSDQGVDGYTF.

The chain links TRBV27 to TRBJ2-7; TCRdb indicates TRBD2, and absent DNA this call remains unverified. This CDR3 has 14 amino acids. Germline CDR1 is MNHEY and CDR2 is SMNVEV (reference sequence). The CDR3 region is CASRRTSGTGEQYF.

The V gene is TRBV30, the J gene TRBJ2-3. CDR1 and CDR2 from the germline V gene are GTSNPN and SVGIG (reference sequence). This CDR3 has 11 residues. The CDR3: CAWKGIYTQYF.